This T cell receptor beta chain was observed in a study of shared clonotypes between healthy human individuals. Each subset's genomic DNA was shared equally among a number of immunoSEQ plates. Assay: immunoSEQ multiplex PCR; the TCRdb copy retains only in-frame clones and omits some. The sample contains 550,000 to 600,000 clones, roughly four fifths of which appear only once. V was clipped by 3 bases and J by 9 bases; unmatched bases: 5. The CDR3 contains 13 residues. The germline CDR1 and CDR2 sequences are SEHNR and FQNEAQ (reference sequence). Study results and limitations: What limited the represented genetic and exposure-history diversity was the small number of donors.

Turning to this clone: Its antigen is not identified.

The chain combines TRBV7-9 with TRBJ2-3; 8 positions agree with TRBD2. The sequencing input was PBMCs. The sequence came from a woman in her 40s in good health. Some clones in this sample may be carry-over from other donors' samples. The CDR3 sequence: CASSFSGIETQYF. In nucleotides, the CDR3 is TGTGCCAGCAGCTTTAGCGGGATAGAAACGCAGTATTTT.